The source of this TCR beta chain is a study of brain T cells in children with intractable seizures. Overall study results and limits: Viral specificity was inferred only from CDR3 similarity; HCMV serostatus was unknown. Absence of clones before surgery may stem from lower sequencing depth.

Trimming stripped 3 bases from V and 1 base from J, with 12 bases between. Germline CDR1 reads MRHNA; CDR2 reads SNTAGT. The CDR3 runs 15 residues. In the case of this clone: What it binds is not known.

The assay was immunoSEQ multiplex PCR, and TCRdb's table has in-frame clones only and misses some. The repertoire holds 50,000 to 80,000 clones, with around 96% as singletons. Patients received at least one anti-epileptic drug before surgery. The receptor was isolated from a boy under three years old with focal cortical dysplasia and intractable seizures. The sample here was peripheral blood, taken at surgery. The chain carries TRBV6-4 and TRBJ1-1; D is possibly TRBD1 (6 bases). CDR3 residues: CASSDIRTANTEAFF. CDR3 in DNA: TGTGCCAGCAGTGATATCCGGACAGCGAACACTGAAGCTTTCTTT.